This TCR beta chain is drawn from a study of T cell responses to AZD1222 COVID-19 vaccine. Study-wide findings and caveats: Breadth and depth of Spike-specific TCRs rose after two AZD1222 doses. Repertoire sampling happened only post peak T cell response. The sample set comprised mostly white British donors with more females, and clonal diversity was possibly underestimated.

Sequencing was performed with immunoSEQ multiplex PCR; in TCRdb, only in-frame clones are kept and a portion is missing. The sample yields 75,000 to 95,000 clones, about nine tenths seen once. Germline CDR1 and CDR2: KGHSH and LQKENI. Trimming took 5 bases from V and 3 from J, leaving 9 bases between them. CDR3 size: 13 residues. As to this clone: Its antigen remains unidentified.

The sequencing used peripheral blood, collected 28 days after the second dose of the MenACWY control vaccine. The sequence came from an adult who received the MenACWY meningococcal vaccine as a control. The V call is TRBV18, the J call TRBJ2-3, with D unresolved. The CDR3 region has the DNA TGTGCCAGCTCATCAAGCCCGACAGATACGCAGTATTTT. This codes for CASSSSPTDTQYF. Based on the CDR3 plus reference TRBV18 and TRBJ2-3, the full variable domain is NAGVMQNPRHLVRRRGQEARLRCSPMKGHSHVYWYRQLPEEGLKFMVYLQKENIIDESGMPKERFSAEFPKEGPSILRIQQVVRGDSAAYFCASSSSPTDTQYFGPGTRLTVL.